The next 28 T cell receptor beta chains were all read from a single sample in a study of control samples from healthy donors and cancer patients. TCRdb's copy holds only in-frame clones and misses some; the assay was immunoSEQ multiplex PCR. Of approximately 87,000 clones in the sample, over 85% were seen once. Sequencing was carried out using PBMCs. The source is a middle-aged woman with lung cancer.

The rearrangement links TRBV7-9 to TRBJ1-4; D is unresolved. The CDR3 extends over 15 amino acids. The V end was cut by 7 bases, the J end by 5 bases, with 17 bases between. Per the germline V gene, CDR1 is SEHNR and CDR2 is FQNEAQ (reference sequence). The CDR3 spells CASTRGVLGNEKLFF. The CDR3 DNA is TGTGCCAGCACCCGCGGGGTACTTGGAAATGAAAAACTGTTTTTT.

This rearrangement joins TRBV6-1 to TRBJ1-5; D call uncertain. V lost 2 bases and J lost 9, with 17 bases in between. The CDR3 consists of 15 residues. Germline V gene data show CDR1 as MNHNS and CDR2 as SASEGT. The CDR3 loop reads CASSEILRSFSPQHF. DNA for the CDR3: TGTGCCAGCAGTGAAATCCTAAGGTCCTTCTCGCCCCAGCATTTT.

The V gene is TRBV5-4, the J gene TRBJ2-1; tentatively, D is TRBD1 (5 bases). This CDR3 spans 14 amino acids. V lost 3 bases and J 4 bases, leaving 11 bases between the germline ends. Germline CDR1 SGHNT, CDR2 YYREEE (reference sequence). The CDR3 is CASSSKDSYNEQFF. The CDR3 DNA reads as TGTGCCAGCAGCTCCAAAGACAGTTACAATGAGCAGTTCTTC.

In nucleotides, the CDR3 is TGTGCCAGCAGCCCTTGGGAGGGGGCCATTGGGAACACCGGGGAGCTGTTTTTT. Protein sequence: CASSPWEGAIGNTGELFF. The V call is TRBV6-2 or TRBV6-3, the J call TRBJ2-2, with D perhaps assigned TRBD1 or TRBD2 (7 bases each). The ends were cut back, 6 bases at V and 1 base at J, with 21 bases in the middle. Germline lookup yields CDR1 MNHEY and CDR2 SVGEGT. The CDR3 length is 18 residues.

This CDR3 reads CASSSEGYGYTF. The CDR3 region has the DNA TGCGCCAGCAGCTCGGAGGGCTATGGCTACACCTTC. V gene TRBV5-1 combines with J gene TRBJ1-2; no clear D gene. The CDR3 loop spans 12 amino acids. Trimming removed 3 bases from V and 4 bases from J, with 7 bases in between. Germline V gene lookup returns CDR1 SGHRS and CDR2 YFSETQ.

The V and J genes are TRBV29-1 and TRBJ1-2, with D possibly TRBD1 on 6 matching bases. V gave up 5 bases and J gave up 8 bases, with 18 bases separating them. The CDR3 loop spans 13 amino acids. Per the germline V gene, CDR1 is SQVTM and CDR2 is ANQGSEA. The CDR3 DNA follows: TGCAGCGTTCGAGACCTCCCAGGGGAAGGCTACACCTTC. Translation: CSVRDLPGEGYTF.

This chain connects TRBV24-1 to TRBJ1-2; 10 nucleotides align to TRBD1. The length of the CDR3 is 14 residues. CDR1 is KGHDR and CDR2 is SFDVKD in the germline V gene. With 2 bases clipped from V and 4 bases from J, the junction kept 0 bases outside the gene matches. The CDR3 spells CATSDWDRGYGYTF. As DNA, the CDR3 is TGTGCCACCAGTGATTGGGACAGGGGCTATGGCTACACCTTC.

The chain joins TRBV7-2 to TRBJ1-6; D gene ambiguous. Germline-derived CDR1 and CDR2 are SGHTA and FQGNSA. V was cut by 0 bases and J by 6 bases, with 9 bases left in between. CDR3 length: 15 residues. Here the CDR3 reads CASSLAGQVNSPLHF. CDR3 nucleotides: TGTGCCAGCAGCTTAGCCGGGCAGGTTAATTCACCCCTCCACTTT.

The chain joins TRBV11-2 to TRBJ1-1; D is perhaps TRBD1 (6 bases). Trimming cost V 5 bases and J 2 bases, with 21 bases left between them. The CDR3 sequence is 17 residues long. Germline V gene data show CDR1 as SGHAT and CDR2 as FQNNGV. The CDR3 here is CASSADRGQGLNTEAFF. The CDR3 DNA reads TGTGCCAGCAGCGCAGACCGGGGGCAGGGATTAAACACTGAAGCTTTCTTT.

The rearrangement joins TRBV13 to TRBJ2-6; D is perhaps TRBD1 (6 bases). The CDR3 is made up of 19 amino acids. Deletions cut 4 bases from V and 1 base from J, with 20 bases between. Germline values: CDR1 PRHDT, CDR2 FYEKMQ (reference sequence). The CDR3 DNA follows: TGTGCCAGCAGCTCAGCGGAAAGGGACACCGAGTCTGGGGCCAACGTCCTGACTTTC. Its translation is CASSSAERDTESGANVLTF. Combining the CDR3 with reference TRBV13 and TRBJ2-6 gives the whole variable domain AAGVIQSPRHLIKEKRETATLKCYPIPRHDTVYWYQQGPGQDPQFLISFYEKMQSDKGSIPDRFSAQQFSDYHSELNMSSLELGDSALYFCASSSAERDTESGANVLTFGAGSRLTVL.

This chain joins TRBV24-1 and TRBJ2-1, with TRBD1 identical over 7 bases. This CDR3 spans 16 amino acids. The germline V gene encodes CDR1 KGHDR and CDR2 SFDVKD. The ends lost 4 bases at V and 6 bases at J; junction bases unmatched: 11. Written as DNA, the CDR3 is TGTGCCACCAGTGACCAACGACAGGGACATAGCAATGAGCAGTTCTTC. Protein sequence: CATSDQRQGHSNEQFF.

V gene TRBV11-3 combines with J gene TRBJ1-2; 7 bases are a match to TRBD1. Germline CDR1 reads SGHNT; CDR2 reads YENEEA. V dropped 4 bases and J dropped 4; count of bases not matched to a gene: 9. The CDR3 is 15 amino acids. CDR3 residues: CASSSTGVGGYGYTF. The DNA of the CDR3 is TGTGCCAGCAGCTCAACAGGGGTTGGGGGCTATGGCTACACCTTC.

This clone has only one observation. This chain connects TRBV6-2 or TRBV6-3 to TRBJ2-1; D is ambiguous. The CDR3 sequence is 14 residues long. Germline lookup yields CDR1 MNHEY and CDR2 SVGEGT. Trimming left V 0 bases short and J 4 bases short, with 7 bases between. As DNA, the CDR3 is TGTGCCAGCAGTTACTCGAGAGAATACAATGAGCAGTTCTTC. Translation: CASSYSREYNEQFF.

The rearrangement uses TRBV19 and TRBJ1-3, with D uncertain. This CDR3 contains 13 residues. Looked up from germline, CDR1 is LNHDA and CDR2 is SQIVND (reference sequence). The V end lost 4 bases, the J end lost 1 base, and 5 bases lay between the germline ends. The CDR3, as DNA: TGTGCCAGTAGTAGATGGTCTGGAAACACCATATATTTT. Amino acids: CASSRWSGNTIYF.

The CDR3 region is CATSRDSLAGTDTQYF. The CDR3 bases are TGTGCCACCAGCAGAGATTCCCTAGCGGGCACAGATACGCAGTATTTT. This chain links TRBV15 with TRBJ2-3, with 7 bases aligning to TRBD2. V lost 0 bases and J lost 1; bases outside the gene matches: 4. The CDR3 has 16 residues. Germline V gene lookup returns CDR1 LNHNV and CDR2 YYDKDF (reference sequence).

V and J are TRBV4-2 and TRBJ2-1, with D tentatively TRBD1 (6 bases). The V gene's germline CDR1 is LGHNA and CDR2 YNFKEQ. The CDR3 is made up of 15 amino acids. Trimming stripped 0 bases from V and 2 bases from J, with 8 bases between. The CDR3 nucleotides are TGTGCCAGCAGCCAAGACAGGGGCGCCTACAATGAGCAGTTCTTC. Its protein is CASSQDRGAYNEQFF.

This clone was picked up one time. Its ends do not fully match the called genes, so a read error is possible. The chain couples TRBV12-3 or TRBV12-4 to TRBJ1-2; D is possibly TRBD1 (6 bases). There are 12 residues in the CDR3. The CDR3 sequence: CAGSLGQYGYTF. The CDR3, as DNA: TGTGCCGGCAGTTTAGGACAGTATGGCTACACCTTC.

The rearrangement joins TRBV7-9 to TRBJ1-1; 8 bases map to TRBD1. The CDR3 totals 14 residues. The trim removed 3 bases at V and 3 bases at J, leaving 3 bases unmatched. Germline loops: CDR1 SEHNR, CDR2 FQNEAQ (reference sequence). CDR3 coding DNA: TGTGCCAGCAGCTTTCAGGGGGCGCACACTGAAGCTTTCTTT. Translated: CASSFQGAHTEAFF.

The rearrangement links TRBV12-3 or TRBV12-4 to TRBJ1-1, with TRBD1 as a possible D gene (5 bases). This CDR3 spans 12 amino acids. V was shortened by 8 bases and J by 4 bases, with 11 bases between the two germline ends. The CDR3 reads CASGAGGTEAFF. The CDR3 DNA sequence: TGTGCCAGCGGGGCGGGGGGCACTGAAGCTTTCTTT.

The rearrangement uses TRBV5-1 and TRBJ1-1; the D is unclear. Trimming cost V 6 bases and J 2 bases, with 14 bases left between them. The CDR3 is 14 amino acids. Germline V lookup: CDR1 SGHRS, CDR2 YFSETQ. CDR3: CASNNPLLNTEAFF. The CDR3, as DNA: TGCGCCAGCAATAATCCCCTGCTTAACACTGAAGCTTTCTTT.

This chain links TRBV9 with TRBJ2-3; 7 bases agree with TRBD2. V trimming: 7 bases; J trimming: 1 base; junction bases outside the gene matches: 3. Germline CDR1 is SGDLS and CDR2 is YYNGEE. CDR3 length: 13 residues. CDR3 amino acids: CASAGDGTDTQYF. The CDR3, as DNA: TGTGCCAGCGCGGGGGACGGCACAGATACGCAGTATTTT.

CDR3 DNA sequence: TGTGCCAGCAGCGTGGCCGGAGGGGGCTCTGGAAACACCATATATTTT. It yields the protein CASSVAGGGSGNTIYF. The chain links TRBV7-9 to TRBJ1-3; weak D call: TRBD1 (6 bases). The germline gives CDR1 SEHNR, CDR2 FQNEAQ (reference sequence). The length of the CDR3 is 16 residues. The ends were cut back, 5 bases at V and 0 bases at J, with 14 bases in the middle.

The chain has TRBV10-3 and TRBJ2-1; 11 bases map to TRBD1. CDR1 and CDR2 from the germline V gene are ENHRY and SYGVKD. V lost 9 bases, J lost 6 bases, and 1 base stayed unmatched. The CDR3 sequence is 12 residues long. CDR3 loop: CAMGQGVNEQFF. CDR3 DNA sequence: TGTGCCATGGGACAGGGGGTCAATGAGCAGTTCTTC.

This chain joins TRBV30 and TRBJ1-1; D is undetermined. V was shortened by 1 base and J by 0 bases, with 6 bases between the two germline ends. From germline, CDR1 is GTSNPN and CDR2 SVGIG (reference sequence). The CDR3 loop spans 13 amino acids. The CDR3 reads CAWSDGMNTEAFF. Here the CDR3 DNA reads TGTGCCTGGAGTGACGGGATGAACACTGAAGCTTTCTTT.

The rearrangement uses TRBV6-5 and TRBJ2-7; D ambiguous. V lost 10 bases to trimming and J lost 0 bases, with 16 bases between them. Germline V CDR1 and CDR2: MNHEY, SVGAGI. The CDR3 is 14 residues long. The CDR3 is CATYPLAISYEQYF. DNA of the CDR3: TGTGCCACCTACCCTCTCGCGATCTCCTACGAGCAGTACTTC.

The chain uses TRBV6-5 and TRBJ2-7; 9 positions match TRBD1. The V and J ends lost 6 bases and 3 bases, in that order; junction bases with no gene match: 0. Per germline, CDR1 MNHEY and CDR2 SVGAGI. The CDR3 loop spans 12 amino acids. The CDR3 DNA reads TGTGCCAGCAGGACAGGGGGCTACGAGCAGTACTTC. Translating it yields CASRTGGYEQYF.

The chain combines TRBV19 with TRBJ1-5, with 8 positions matching TRBD1. Germline lookup yields CDR1 LNHDA and CDR2 SQIVND (reference sequence). V lost 5 bases and J lost 6; bases outside the gene matches: 9. CDR3 length equals 15 residues. The CDR3: CASSLTGGRGQPQHF. DNA for the CDR3: TGTGCCAGTAGTCTTACAGGGGGTCGCGGTCAGCCCCAGCATTTT.

This chain joins TRBV5-6 and TRBJ1-5; 10 bases fit TRBD1. This CDR3 comprises 16 residues. Germline CDR1 and CDR2: SGHDT and YYEEEE. V lost 1 base to trimming and J lost 3 bases; unmatched junction nucleotides: 4. The CDR3 region is CASSLRGTGVNQPQHF. The CDR3 DNA reads TGTGCCAGCAGCTTGAGGGGGACAGGGGTCAATCAGCCCCAGCATTTT.